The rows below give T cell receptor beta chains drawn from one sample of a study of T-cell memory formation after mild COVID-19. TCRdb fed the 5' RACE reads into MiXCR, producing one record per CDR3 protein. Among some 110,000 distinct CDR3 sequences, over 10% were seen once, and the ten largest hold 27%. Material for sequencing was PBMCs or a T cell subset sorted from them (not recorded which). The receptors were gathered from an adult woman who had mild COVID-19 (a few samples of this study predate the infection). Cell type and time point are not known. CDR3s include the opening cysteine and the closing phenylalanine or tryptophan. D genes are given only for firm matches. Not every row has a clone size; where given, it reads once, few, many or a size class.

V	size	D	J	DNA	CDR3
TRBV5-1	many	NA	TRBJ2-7	TGCGCCAGCAGTCCCAGAGGGGGGCCCTACGAGCAGTACTTC	CASSPRGGPYEQYF
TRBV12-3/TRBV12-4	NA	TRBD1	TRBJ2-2	TGTGCCAGCAACCCGACAGGGTTAACCGGGGAGCTGTTTTTT	CASNPTGLTGELFF
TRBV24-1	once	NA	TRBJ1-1	TGTGCCACCAGTGATGGGACACGGAACACTGAAGCTTTCTTT	CATSDGTRNTEAFF
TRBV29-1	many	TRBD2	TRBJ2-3	TGCAGCGTCTGGACTAGCGCAACCCAAAATTTT	CSVWTSATQNF
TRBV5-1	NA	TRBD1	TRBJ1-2	TGCGCCAGCAGCCCGGACAGGGGGCGACTTAACTATGGCTACACCTTC	CASSPDRGRLNYGYTF
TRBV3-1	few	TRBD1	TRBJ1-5	TGTGCCAGCAGCCAAGGGACAGGGGCGAACCAGCCCCAGCATTTT	CASSQGTGANQPQHF
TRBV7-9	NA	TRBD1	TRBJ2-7	TGTGCCAGCAGCTCGGGACCAGGGGGCCACTCCTACGAGCAGTACTTC	CASSSGPGGHSYEQYF
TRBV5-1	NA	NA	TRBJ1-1	TGCGCCAGCAGCTCCGACAGGACTGAAGCTTTCTTT	CASSSDRTEAFF
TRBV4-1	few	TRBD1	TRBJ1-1	TGCGCCAGCAGCCAACGACCCGGACAGGGAAATGAAGCTTTCTTT	CASSQRPGQGNEAFF
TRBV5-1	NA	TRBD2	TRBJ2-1	TGCGCCAGCAGCTCCGGGACTAGCGGGATGCTGGGGAACAATGAGCAGTTCTTC	CASSSGTSGMLGNNEQFF
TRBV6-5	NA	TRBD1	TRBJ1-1	TGTGCCAGCGGCCCAGGACAGGAGAACACTGAAGCTTTCTTT	CASGPGQENTEAFF
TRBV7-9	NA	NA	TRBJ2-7	TGTGCCAGCAGCGGACCGGGGATTCCATACGAGCAGTACTTC	CASSGPGIPYEQYF